This is a list of T cell receptor beta chains from one sample in a study of blood T cell repertoires in COVID-19. Generated by immunoSEQ multiplex PCR, the TCRdb table keeps only in-frame clones and is missing some. The sample lists over 80,000 clones; approximately 89% were seen once. Material: peripheral blood. The receptors shown here come from a human donor in a cohort sampled during active COVID-19. Both conserved end residues are part of each CDR3. D genes are given only for firm matches. Size is stated for part of the rows, as once, few or many counts, or as a class when the clone is expanded.

v_call: TRBV5-4
j_call: TRBJ2-5
d_call: NA
clone_size: NA
cdr3_nt: TGTGCCAGCAGCTTGAGAGGGCAAGAGACCCAGTACTTC
cdr3_aa: CASSLRGQETQYF

v_call: TRBV9
j_call: TRBJ2-3
d_call: NA
clone_size: NA
cdr3_nt: TGTGCCAGCAGCGTAGGGGCGGGCGATAGCACAGATACGCAGTATTTT
cdr3_aa: CASSVGAGDSTDTQYF

v_call: TRBV6-4
j_call: TRBJ2-1
d_call: TRBD2
clone_size: NA
cdr3_nt: TGTGCCAGCAGTGCCTTTAGCGGGAGCTCCTACAATGAGCAGTTCTTC
cdr3_aa: CASSAFSGSSYNEQFF

v_call: TRBV19
j_call: TRBJ2-7
d_call: NA
clone_size: NA
cdr3_nt: TGTGCCAGTAGTACAGGACTACTCTCCTACGAGCAGTACTTC
cdr3_aa: CASSTGLLSYEQYF

v_call: TRBV4-2
j_call: TRBJ1-1
d_call: NA
clone_size: NA
cdr3_nt: TGTGCCAGCAGCCAAGATTGGGAGACGAACACTGAAGCTTTCTTT
cdr3_aa: CASSQDWETNTEAFF

v_call: TRBV10-3
j_call: TRBJ1-2
d_call: NA
clone_size: NA
cdr3_nt: TGTGCCATCGGATCACGGGGTGGTGGGGGCTACACCTTC
cdr3_aa: CAIGSRGGGGYTF

v_call: TRBV9
j_call: TRBJ1-6
d_call: TRBD1
clone_size: NA
cdr3_nt: TGTGCCAGCACGTTAACAGGGGCCTCTAATTCACCCCTCCACTTT
cdr3_aa: CASTLTGASNSPLHF

v_call: TRBV19
j_call: TRBJ2-4
d_call: NA
clone_size: NA
cdr3_nt: TGTGCCAGTAGTGCCGCCGGAGCTAAAAACATTCAGTACTTC
cdr3_aa: CASSAAGAKNIQYF

v_call: TRBV9
j_call: TRBJ2-1
d_call: NA
clone_size: NA
cdr3_nt: TGTGCCAGCAGCGTAGAAGGACTCCCACACGCCTACAATGAGCAGTTCTTC
cdr3_aa: CASSVEGLPHAYNEQFF

v_call: TRBV29-1
j_call: TRBJ2-7
d_call: NA
clone_size: NA
cdr3_nt: TGCAGCGGCGGAGGAGGGGCATCCTACGAGCAGTACTTC
cdr3_aa: CSGGGGASYEQYF

v_call: TRBV5-8
j_call: TRBJ1-5
d_call: TRBD1
clone_size: NA
cdr3_nt: TGTGCCAGCAGCGGAGGACAGGGCAATCAGCCCCAGCATTTT
cdr3_aa: CASSGGQGNQPQHF

v_call: TRBV29-1
j_call: TRBJ2-5
d_call: TRBD2
clone_size: NA
cdr3_nt: TGCAGCGTTGGGGTAGCGGGAGTCCAAGAGACCCAGTACTTC
cdr3_aa: CSVGVAGVQETQYF

v_call: TRBV21-1
j_call: TRBJ2-5
d_call: NA
clone_size: NA
cdr3_nt: TGTGCCAGCAGCAAAGAGTCGGGTCGACTAGCGGGAGAGTACTTC
cdr3_aa: CASSKESGRLAGEYF

v_call: TRBV3-1/TRBV3-2
j_call: TRBJ2-7
d_call: NA
clone_size: NA
cdr3_nt: TGTGCCAGCAGCCAAGCTCCAGGGTCCACCTACGAGCAGTACTTC
cdr3_aa: CASSQAPGSTYEQYF

v_call: TRBV7-2
j_call: TRBJ2-3
d_call: TRBD2
clone_size: once
cdr3_nt: TGTGCCAGCAGCCAGACTAGCGTTACAGATACGCAGTATTTT
cdr3_aa: CASSQTSVTDTQYF

v_call: TRBV18
j_call: TRBJ1-4
d_call: TRBD1
clone_size: once
cdr3_nt: TGTGCCAGCTCGTCGAATACAGGGGGGGCGCCTAATGAAAAACTGTTTTTT
cdr3_aa: CASSSNTGGAPNEKLFF

v_call: TRBV7-3
j_call: TRBJ2-1
d_call: TRBD2
clone_size: few
cdr3_nt: TGTGCCAGCAGCTCCCAAATTGGACTAGCGGGAGCGGATGAGCAGTTCTTC
cdr3_aa: CASSSQIGLAGADEQFF

v_call: TRBV9
j_call: TRBJ2-1
d_call: NA
clone_size: NA
cdr3_nt: TGTGCCAGCAGCGCCAACAATGAGCAGTTCTTC
cdr3_aa: CASSANNEQFF

v_call: TRBV9
j_call: TRBJ2-1
d_call: NA
clone_size: NA
cdr3_nt: TGTGCCAGCAGCGTAGCAGGGGAGAACTACAATGAGCAGTTCTTC
cdr3_aa: CASSVAGENYNEQFF

v_call: TRBV5-6
j_call: TRBJ2-6
d_call: NA
clone_size: NA
cdr3_nt: TGTGCCAGCAGCCGTATCAGGGTTGGGGCCAACGTCCTGACTTTC
cdr3_aa: CASSRIRVGANVLTF

v_call: TRBV3-1/TRBV3-2
j_call: TRBJ1-2
d_call: NA
clone_size: NA
cdr3_nt: TGTGCCAGCAGCCAAGTCGGAGGGAATGATGGCTACACCTTC
cdr3_aa: CASSQVGGNDGYTF

v_call: TRBV9
j_call: TRBJ2-5
d_call: TRBD2
clone_size: NA
cdr3_nt: TGTGCCAGCAGCACCGAACTAGCGGGAAGTTCGGAGACCCAGTACTTC
cdr3_aa: CASSTELAGSSETQYF

v_call: TRBV3-1/TRBV3-2
j_call: TRBJ1-2
d_call: NA
clone_size: once
cdr3_nt: TGTGCCAGCAGCCAAGATGTAGGCCGGCGCGGTGGCTACACCTTC
cdr3_aa: CASSQDVGRRGGYTF

v_call: TRBV7-3
j_call: TRBJ1-2
d_call: TRBD1
clone_size: NA
cdr3_nt: TGTGCCAGCAGCCGGACAGGGCGAAACGATGGCTACACCTTC
cdr3_aa: CASSRTGRNDGYTF

v_call: TRBV9
j_call: TRBJ1-1
d_call: TRBD1
clone_size: NA
cdr3_nt: TGTGCCAGCAGCGTGGGACCTGACAGGGGCACTGAAGCTTTCTTT
cdr3_aa: CASSVGPDRGTEAFF

v_call: TRBV29-1
j_call: TRBJ1-2
d_call: NA
clone_size: once
cdr3_nt: TGCAGCGTTGAGCACGCCGCCCAGATCAGTGATGACACCTTC
cdr3_aa: CSVEHAAQISDDTF

v_call: TRBV10-3
j_call: TRBJ1-2
d_call: NA
clone_size: NA
cdr3_nt: TGTGCCATCAGTGACTCCGGACAGCTCTATGGCTACACCTTC
cdr3_aa: CAISDSGQLYGYTF

v_call: TRBV19
j_call: TRBJ1-1
d_call: TRBD1
clone_size: NA
cdr3_nt: TGTGCCAGTTTTCAGGGGGCGAATAGGGAGGCTTTCTTT
cdr3_aa: CASFQGANREAFF

v_call: TRBV5-5
j_call: TRBJ2-5
d_call: TRBD2
clone_size: NA
cdr3_nt: TGTGCCAGCAGCTTGGTAGCGGGAGAGACCCAGTACTTC
cdr3_aa: CASSLVAGETQYF

v_call: TRBV13
j_call: TRBJ2-1
d_call: NA
clone_size: NA
cdr3_nt: TGTGCCAGCAGCTTCCCACTTAACAATGAGCAGTTCTTC
cdr3_aa: CASSFPLNNEQFF

v_call: TRBV19
j_call: TRBJ2-5
d_call: NA
clone_size: NA
cdr3_nt: TGTGCCAGTAAACCCACGGGACATTTGGAGACCCAGTACTTC
cdr3_aa: CASKPTGHLETQYF

v_call: TRBV9
j_call: TRBJ2-3
d_call: TRBD2
clone_size: NA
cdr3_nt: TGTGCCAGCAGCCTCACCTGGGTAGCGGGAGGGCGCCCAGATACGCAGTATTTT
cdr3_aa: CASSLTWVAGGRPDTQYF

v_call: TRBV7-9
j_call: TRBJ2-7
d_call: NA
clone_size: few
cdr3_nt: TGTGCCAGCGCTAGATGGACACGCTACGAGCAGTACTTC
cdr3_aa: CASARWTRYEQYF

v_call: TRBV29-1
j_call: TRBJ2-4
d_call: TRBD1
clone_size: NA
cdr3_nt: TGCAGCGTTGAAGGGACAGGGGGCAACATTCAGTACTTC
cdr3_aa: CSVEGTGGNIQYF

v_call: TRBV10-3
j_call: TRBJ1-1
d_call: TRBD1
clone_size: NA
cdr3_nt: TGTGCCATCAGTGAGCCACTTGGACAGGCAAACACTGAAGCTTTCTTT
cdr3_aa: CAISEPLGQANTEAFF

v_call: TRBV2
j_call: TRBJ2-2
d_call: TRBD2
clone_size: NA
cdr3_nt: TGTGCCAGCAGTGAAGCTAAGACTAGCTGGGGAGCCGGGGAGCTGTTTTTT
cdr3_aa: CASSEAKTSWGAGELFF

v_call: TRBV9
j_call: TRBJ2-5
d_call: NA
clone_size: once
cdr3_nt: TGTGCCAGCAGCGTAGATTGGGCAAGTCAAGAGACCCAGTACTTC
cdr3_aa: CASSVDWASQETQYF

v_call: TRBV4-3
j_call: TRBJ1-4
d_call: TRBD1
clone_size: NA
cdr3_nt: TGCGCCAGCAGCCAAGAAATGTGGGCAGGGGGAATCTCTAATGAAAAACTGTTTTTT
cdr3_aa: CASSQEMWAGGISNEKLFF

v_call: TRBV19
j_call: TRBJ2-7
d_call: TRBD1
clone_size: NA
cdr3_nt: TGTGCCAGTAGTATAGTGCACAGGGGGTACGAGCAGTACTTC
cdr3_aa: CASSIVHRGYEQYF

v_call: TRBV19
j_call: TRBJ2-6
d_call: NA
clone_size: once
cdr3_nt: TGTGCCAGTAGTATAGGGTGGCGGAAACGCTCTGGGGCCAACGTCCTGACTTTC
cdr3_aa: CASSIGWRKRSGANVLTF

v_call: TRBV5-6
j_call: TRBJ1-1
d_call: NA
clone_size: NA
cdr3_nt: TGTGCCAGCAGCTTCTACTCCGAGGGAGGAAGAACTGAAGCTTTCTTT
cdr3_aa: CASSFYSEGGRTEAFF

v_call: TRBV6-4
j_call: TRBJ1-2
d_call: NA
clone_size: NA
cdr3_nt: TGTGCCAGCAGTGACGGGCACCACAACCGGGGCTACACCTTC
cdr3_aa: CASSDGHHNRGYTF

v_call: TRBV6-5
j_call: TRBJ1-5
d_call: TRBD1
clone_size: NA
cdr3_nt: TGTGCCAGCAGTTTCCGGGACAGTGAACAGCCCCAGCATTTT
cdr3_aa: CASSFRDSEQPQHF

v_call: TRBV7-2
j_call: TRBJ2-1
d_call: NA
clone_size: NA
cdr3_nt: TGTGCCAGCAGCTTAGTGCGGGGAAATGAGCAGTTCTTC
cdr3_aa: CASSLVRGNEQFF

v_call: TRBV7-7
j_call: TRBJ2-3
d_call: TRBD1
clone_size: few
cdr3_nt: TGTGCTAGCAGCCCCGGGACAGGGGGCACAGATACGCAGTATTTT
cdr3_aa: CASSPGTGGTDTQYF

v_call: TRBV7-9
j_call: TRBJ2-7
d_call: TRBD1
clone_size: NA
cdr3_nt: TGTGCCAGCAGCTTAGTCTCCTTGGGACAGTCCTACGAGCAGTACTTC
cdr3_aa: CASSLVSLGQSYEQYF

v_call: TRBV4-2
j_call: TRBJ2-7
d_call: TRBD2
clone_size: once
cdr3_nt: TGTGCCAGCTCCCCCGGACTAGCGGGAGCCTACGAGCAGTACTTC
cdr3_aa: CASSPGLAGAYEQYF

v_call: TRBV11-2
j_call: TRBJ2-7
d_call: TRBD1
clone_size: many
cdr3_nt: TGTGCCAGCAGCTTACTGGACAGGGGCGAGCAGTACTTC
cdr3_aa: CASSLLDRGEQYF

v_call: TRBV28
j_call: TRBJ1-1
d_call: TRBD1
clone_size: NA
cdr3_nt: TGTGCCAGCATAAACCCGGGACAGGGGGCGAGGACTGAAGCTTTCTTT
cdr3_aa: CASINPGQGARTEAFF

v_call: TRBV5-1
j_call: TRBJ2-2
d_call: NA
clone_size: NA
cdr3_nt: TGCGCCAGCATCACCTTCCCGGGGGGCCAAGGAGGGGCCGGGGAGCTGTTTTTT
cdr3_aa: CASITFPGGQGGAGELFF

v_call: TRBV28
j_call: TRBJ1-1
d_call: NA
clone_size: NA
cdr3_nt: TGTGCCAGCAGGCCATTACAGGGGAACACTGAAGCTTTCTTT
cdr3_aa: CASRPLQGNTEAFF

v_call: TRBV12-3/TRBV12-4
j_call: TRBJ1-1
d_call: NA
clone_size: NA
cdr3_nt: TGTGCCAGCAGTTTATCGAACCGGGGTGAAGCTTTCTTT
cdr3_aa: CASSLSNRGEAFF

v_call: TRBV7-2
j_call: TRBJ1-2
d_call: TRBD1
clone_size: few
cdr3_nt: TGTGCCAGCAGCTATAGGGACAGGAGGGGCTACACCTTC
cdr3_aa: CASSYRDRRGYTF

v_call: TRBV9
j_call: TRBJ2-5
d_call: TRBD2
clone_size: NA
cdr3_nt: TGTGCCAGCAGCGTAGCCTCCGGGACTAGCGGATACCAAGAGACCCAGTACTTC
cdr3_aa: CASSVASGTSGYQETQYF

v_call: TRBV27
j_call: TRBJ1-2
d_call: NA
clone_size: NA
cdr3_nt: TGTGCCAGCAGTTTCCAGGGGTACAACTATGGCTACACCTTC
cdr3_aa: CASSFQGYNYGYTF

v_call: TRBV12-3/TRBV12-4
j_call: TRBJ2-5
d_call: NA
clone_size: once
cdr3_nt: TGTGCCAGCAGTTTAGTTCTCCAAGAGACCCAGTACTTC
cdr3_aa: CASSLVLQETQYF

v_call: TRBV7-8
j_call: TRBJ1-4
d_call: TRBD1
clone_size: NA
cdr3_nt: TGTGCCAGCAGCGCGGACAGGGGGCAGAAGCTGTTTTTT
cdr3_aa: CASSADRGQKLFF

v_call: TRBV29-1
j_call: TRBJ1-1
d_call: NA
clone_size: NA
cdr3_nt: TGCAGCGCGTCGACAGCCCAAAACACTGAAGCTTTCTTT
cdr3_aa: CSASTAQNTEAFF

v_call: TRBV11-2
j_call: TRBJ2-2
d_call: TRBD2
clone_size: once
cdr3_nt: TGTGCCAGCAGCCTGCTTAGCGGGAGTAATTACGGGGAGCTGTTTTTT
cdr3_aa: CASSLLSGSNYGELFF

v_call: TRBV7-3
j_call: TRBJ1-2
d_call: NA
clone_size: NA
cdr3_nt: TGTGCCAGCAGCTTAATGCTCGCGCGAACTGGCTACACCTTC
cdr3_aa: CASSLMLARTGYTF